The entry below describes one T cell receptor (beta chain). The V and J ends lost 3 bases and 1 base, in that order; junction bases with no gene match: 8. Germline CDR1 and CDR2: MDHEN and SYDVKM. The CDR3 runs 16 residues. The data were obtained in a study of blood T cell repertoires in COVID-19. For the study at large: Acute-phase and convalescent COVID-19 samples originated in the United States, Italy and Spain. In each case, the material was cDNA or gDNA derived from T cells, B-cell-depleted T cells, or PBMCs.

Source study methods: Estimation of nucleated cell counts was performed using reference gene primer amplification. Libraries were prepared by immunoSEQ multiplex PCR; TCRdb keeps only in-frame clonotypes and omits some of them. Clonal size and the V and J genes are those of that table, whereas D and trimming came from the DNA. The sample records more than 110,000 clones, 88% being singletons. The clonotype was recovered from a man aged 50 to 59 with active or convalescent COVID-19. The chain recombines TRBV28 with TRBJ1-1, with 7 positions matching TRBD1. Sequences were obtained from peripheral blood. In nucleotides, the CDR3 is TGTGCCAGCAGTTTGACAGGGCCCCAGGAGAACACTGAAGCTTTCTTT. Translating it yields CASSLTGPQENTEAFF.